In its sample, the clone carrying this T cell receptor (beta chain) was seen a few times. Its antigen remains unknown. This specimen comes from a study of cytomegalovirus exposure and HLA in healthy donors. About the study: Among the roughly 430 genotyped donors, just over 80% were placed in the Caucasian-associated ancestry cluster. Study-level findings and limits: Clonal expansion was found to be greater in HLA-associated TCR beta chains than in equally common others in a later analysis.

CDR3 length: 16 residues. Germline assignment: CDR1 ENHRY and CDR2 SYGVKD. V gave up 4 bases and J gave up 0 bases; unmatched junction bases: 6. There were likely unrecorded immune exposures, though donors were nominally healthy when sampled. With 60 Vbeta and 13 Jbeta primers, the PCR was carried out. Clones were read by immunoSEQ multiplex PCR, and TCRdb kept only the in-frame ones, dropping some. In the table there are tens of thousands of clones, just under 80% of which are singletons. Sequences were obtained from PBMCs. The clonotype originates from a woman younger than 45 in good health and CMV-seronegative. The chain links TRBV10-3 to TRBJ2-3; the match to TRBD1 covers 8 bases. DNA for the CDR3: TGTGCCATCAGTGCCAGGGACAGGACTAGCACAGATACGCAGTATTTT. Protein: CAISARDRTSTDTQYF.